A selection of T cell receptor beta chains follows, all from one sample in a study of response to subunit inactivated influenza vaccine. TCRdb recomputed calls from the RT-PCR reads with MiXCR, one row per CDR3 protein. The data show around 790,000 distinct CDR3 sequences, around 20% seen once. The specimen comprised PBMCs from blood, sampled roughly 5 days after vaccination. These receptors all stem from a man in his fifties or sixties who received an inactivated influenza vaccine. Each CDR3 is given without its conserved first and last residue.

v_gene	j_gene	CDR3aa
TRBV6-5	TRBJ2-7	ASSYSGLDSYEQY
TRBV20-1	TRBJ2-7	SASRQGGLLEQY
TRBV15	TRBJ2-7	ATSRRPGLAFEQY
TRBV15	TRBJ2-5	ATSRDVKGAETQY
TRBV7-9	TRBJ2-7	ASRRTGDSYEQY
TRBV11-2	TRBJ1-5	ASSLASSQPQH
TRBV4-3	TRBJ2-3	ASSQDRGGVTQY
TRBV11-2	TRBJ2-7	ASRGSQQY
TRBV7-9	TRBJ1-2	ASSLPSDLYGYT
TRBV29-1	TRBJ2-7	SVEERGQGREQY
TRBV6-5	TRBJ1-3	ASSYSNRVSGNTIY
TRBV11-2	TRBJ2-3	ASSLLSGLAEIKTSTDTQY
TRBV20-1	TRBJ2-7	SAPPGGRALDEQY
TRBV10-3	TRBJ2-1	AIRGQADNEQF
TRBV7-2	TRBJ2-7	ASSRQPGVAYEQY
TRBV12-3/TRBV12-4	TRBJ2-7	ASSSGGRGYEQY
TRBV28	TRBJ1-2	ASRPTGVRGNYGYT
TRBV9	TRBJ2-5	ASSVEDAETQY
TRBV20-1	TRBJ2-3	SAGAGGPEAQY
TRBV28	TRBJ1-3	ASKGGISGNTIY
TRBV20-1	TRBJ2-5	SARPLLALTKETQY
TRBV7-2	TRBJ2-5	ASSQPPGSGETQY
TRBV4-3	TRBJ1-2	ASSERDRGPTIYGYT
TRBV20-1	TRBJ2-3	SASGEGVTDTQY
TRBV11-2	TRBJ1-1	ASSLDYRDRGFVAF
TRBV12-5	TRBJ2-3	ASGSTLDTSTDTQY
TRBV7-2	TRBJ2-1	ASSLGLAFAEQF
TRBV6-2/TRBV6-3	TRBJ2-1	ASSYSPGDHPYNEQF
TRBV5-1	TRBJ2-1	ASSLMASGSTEQF
TRBV3-1	TRBJ1-2	ASSLTPRGDYGYT
TRBV9	TRBJ2-3	ASSGVTGGDTQY
TRBV2	TRBJ1-1	ASSATGHTEAF
TRBV20-1	TRBJ2-5	SARDATGDGTQY
TRBV27	TRBJ1-1	ASSQTGVRRAF
TRBV28	TRBJ2-7	ASSVGVYEQY
TRBV20-1	TRBJ2-7	SARDFSASGISYEQY
TRBV9	TRBJ2-3	ASSLCGGGITCTDTQY
TRBV18	TRBJ2-1	ASSPNSRGLGNEQF
TRBV28	TRBJ2-5	ASAFLRASGETQY
TRBV7-9	TRBJ2-1	ANNNEQF
TRBV5-1	TRBJ2-5	ASSMASGRQETQY
TRBV6-2/TRBV6-3	TRBJ2-4	ASTTGGKNIQY
TRBV12-3/TRBV12-4	TRBJ1-1	ASSFGLGDRENTEAF
TRBV6-5	TRBJ2-2	ASSYRAGAAWDTGELF
TRBV28	TRBJ2-7	ASSDTPTSTYEQY
TRBV4-1	TRBJ1-2	ASSQDNGSPYYGYT
TRBV7-8	TRBJ2-3	ASSFGLARADTQY